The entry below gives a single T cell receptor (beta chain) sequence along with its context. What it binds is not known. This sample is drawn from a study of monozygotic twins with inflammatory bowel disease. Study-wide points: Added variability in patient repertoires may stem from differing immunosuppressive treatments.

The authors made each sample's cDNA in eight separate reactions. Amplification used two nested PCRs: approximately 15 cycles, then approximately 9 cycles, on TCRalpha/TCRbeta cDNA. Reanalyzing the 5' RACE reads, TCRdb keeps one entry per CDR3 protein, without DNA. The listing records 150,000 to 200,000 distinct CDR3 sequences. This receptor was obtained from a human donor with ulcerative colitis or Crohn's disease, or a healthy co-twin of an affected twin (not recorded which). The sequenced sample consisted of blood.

This chain's CDR3 is CSVALAFTDTQYF. This sequence joins TRBV29-1 and TRBJ2-3. Germline V gene sequence: CDR1 SQVTM, CDR2 ANQGSEA. The CDR3 is 13 amino acids.